Listed below are T cell receptor beta chains from one sample, sequenced in a study of regulatory T cells in long-lasting Graves disease. TCRdb redid the calling of the multiplex PCR reads with MiXCR, one entry per CDR3 protein. Among fewer than 550,000 distinct CDR3 sequences listed, roughly 15% were seen once. A further study also used this sample, focusing on T cells in Graves' hyperthyroidism and ophthalmopathy.

This specimen was peripheral blood mononuclear cells (PBMCs), taken at new diagnosis, from a patient treated with antithyroid drugs. The receptors were sampled from a woman aged 18-35 years with Graves disease. CDR3s leave out the opening cysteine and the closing phenylalanine or tryptophan. Size is omitted from some rows. Given values are once, few, many or a class for expanded clones.

ASSYAPTGIYEQY	TRBV7-3	many	TRBJ2-7
ASTPTLGQETQY	TRBV9	few	TRBJ2-5
ASSSPGLPNTEAF	TRBV7-9	-	TRBJ1-1
ASPDQLAEKRPYEQY	TRBV28	many	TRBJ2-7
ASSLIRLGTGVREQY	TRBV27	many	TRBJ2-7
ASRSGLAGGYNEQF	TRBV2	-	TRBJ2-1
ASSQDPGLASYEQY	TRBV4-3	-	TRBJ2-7
ASSFGTEIETQY	TRBV27	many	TRBJ2-5
ASSSGHGRPNTEAF	TRBV5-5	many	TRBJ1-1
SATETSGLSYNEQF	TRBV20-1	-	TRBJ2-1
ASSVAGDTVYEQY	TRBV9	few	TRBJ2-7
ASSFTGEEQF	TRBV5-5	-	TRBJ2-1
ASSPWTSGPSDTQY	TRBV12-1	-	TRBJ2-3
ASSPLVGAETQY	TRBV11-2	many	TRBJ2-5
ASSQDFGSTDTQY	TRBV3-1	-	TRBJ2-3
ASSVDNRGREQY	TRBV9	-	TRBJ2-7
ASTLLAGPDTQY	TRBV12-3/TRBV12-4	-	TRBJ2-3
SATTDSGRDTDTQY	TRBV20-1	many	TRBJ2-3
ASSRFRNTEAF	TRBV28	many	TRBJ1-1
ASSVSGRAYNEQF	TRBV7-2	many	TRBJ2-1
AGRQGNEQF	TRBV2	many	TRBJ2-1
ASSLTSVNNEQF	TRBV11-3	many	TRBJ2-1
ASSLTDSANTEAF	TRBV7-3	few	TRBJ1-1
ASGGANERY	TRBV3-1	few	TRBJ2-7
ASSWGPENEQY	TRBV5-8	few	TRBJ2-7
ASSHPNRAGNEQF	TRBV7-6	many	TRBJ2-1
SAPRGGVTDTQY	TRBV20-1	many	TRBJ2-3
SAQSGRARGTYNEQF	TRBV20-1	-	TRBJ2-1
ASSSSSTGLETQY	TRBV7-7	many	TRBJ2-5
SARDEAYGVSGGDEQY	TRBV20-1	-	TRBJ2-7
ASSQERRHTDTQY	TRBV3-1	many	TRBJ2-3
ASVYRVAGTEAF	TRBV27	many	TRBJ1-1
AWRGDNEQF	TRBV30	few	TRBJ2-1
SVPSGSYNEQF	TRBV29-1	many	TRBJ2-1
ASSSYGTSNEQF	TRBV7-9	-	TRBJ2-1
SAHSGRSYEQY	TRBV20-1	many	TRBJ2-7
ASSPFGAGNEQY	TRBV27	few	TRBJ2-7
ASSSARTVYEQY	TRBV7-9	few	TRBJ2-7
ASSYGSGELF	TRBV6-5	many	TRBJ2-2
ASSLSFDQETQY	TRBV5-1	-	TRBJ2-5
ASSPTGLPHYNEQF	TRBV18	-	TRBJ2-1
AITPSSYNEQF	TRBV5-4	-	TRBJ2-1
ASSVGPGLYNEQF	TRBV10-2	many	TRBJ2-1
ASSLAGNTGELL	TRBV2	-	TRBJ2-2
ASSKDPSNYGYT	TRBV5-1	-	TRBJ1-2
ASSSLAGEQF	TRBV7-3	many	TRBJ2-1
ASSYGFSGANVLT	TRBV6-2/TRBV6-3	few	TRBJ2-6
ASSYSASLYEQY	TRBV6-6	many	TRBJ2-7
ASTPIGAGSTDTQY	TRBV6-2/TRBV6-3	many	TRBJ2-3
ASKGWDRGETQY	TRBV27	few	TRBJ2-5
ASSPRTGGYNEQF	TRBV19	few	TRBJ2-1
ASSHYPKGQGSTGELF	TRBV11-2	-	TRBJ2-2
ASSLDTQETQY	TRBV11-2	many	TRBJ2-5
ASSPSGRSNYGYT	TRBV7-9	-	TRBJ1-2